What follows is one T cell receptor (beta chain) and its context. Its specificity is not known. Vbeta (60) and Jbeta (13) primers were used in the PCR. Generated by immunoSEQ multiplex PCR, the TCRdb table keeps only in-frame clones and is missing some. Of 55,000 to 80,000 clones in the sample, around 80% are singletons; the top ten hold roughly 2%. The data originate from a study of cytomegalovirus exposure and HLA in healthy donors. Study findings and constraints: A later analysis linked roughly 17,000 TCR beta sequences to HLA alleles at 0.05 false discovery rate. Evidence from a later analysis indicated that most CMV-associated TCR beta chains looked HLA-restricted. The authors listed 180 or so TCR beta chains as cytomegalovirus-associated. HLA-A and HLA-B allele assignments for most subjects were reportedly predicted accurately using TCR beta sequences.

CDR1 is ENHRY, CDR2 SYGVKD, per germline. V was shortened by 2 bases and J by 5 bases, with 10 bases between the two germline ends. The CDR3 contains 14 residues. The specimen sequenced was PBMCs. The chain uses TRBV10-3 and TRBJ1-5; TRBD1 might be the D (6 bases). The sequence came from a man younger than 35 in good health and CMV-seronegative. This CDR3 reads CAISEGGSDQPQHF. CDR3 bases: TGTGCCATCAGTGAGGGGGGCAGTGATCAGCCCCAGCATTTT.